Following are 30 T cell receptor beta chains from one sample sequenced in a study of T-cell reconstitution after alpha-beta-depleted transplantation in children (dated by TCRdb to between 2015 and 2016). To prepare the library, PCR was applied. Instrument used: Illumina HiSeq 2500. TCR library preparation used molecular barcoding, with unique molecular identifiers applied to normalize quantification of the TCRbeta repertoire. TCRdb cleaned the public reads at Q25 with fastp, built clones with MiXCR and kept in-frame beta chains. Each record represents a unique CDR3 protein, reported with the most common genes and DNA among its rows. This sample gives some 240,000 distinct CDR3 sequences in total; about 9.6% of them show up just once. Jointly, the top ten make up approximately 4.7% of the sample. Sequencing used PBMCs from the stem cell graft donor, obtained from the stem cell graft. Receptor source: a human donor who donated a stem cell graft to a child with SCID.

This clonotype has just a few counts. The chain is built from TRBV7-9 and TRBJ2-1, with D possibly being TRBD2 (5 bases). CDR1 and CDR2 from the germline V gene are SEHNR and FQNEAQ (reference sequence). V was cut by 3 bases and J by 5 bases, with 17 bases left in between. There are 16 residues in the CDR3. CDR3 in amino acids: CASSFPPGGKHNEQFF. DNA of the CDR3: TGTGCCAGCAGCTTTCCTCCCGGAGGCAAACACAATGAGCAGTTCTTC.

At least ten counts were recorded for this clonotype. The CDR3 spells CASSLGAGGPYEQYF. As DNA, the CDR3 is TGTGCCAGCAGCTTAGGAGCGGGGGGCCCCTACGAGCAGTACTTC. V and J are TRBV7-2 and TRBJ2-7; 9 bases line up with TRBD2. The CDR3 has 15 amino acids. The V gene end was trimmed by 1 base and the J gene end by 2 bases; junction bases not matched to a gene: 3. Germline lookup yields CDR1 SGHTA and CDR2 FQGNSA.

This clonotype was seen many times. The chain uses TRBV12-3 or TRBV12-4 and TRBJ1-2; D is unresolved. V shed 6 bases and J shed 4 bases, with 6 bases lying between them. The CDR3 has 11 amino acids. CDR3: CASRRGYGYTF. The CDR3 DNA reads as TGTGCCAGCAGACGAGGCTATGGCTACACCTTC.

This clonotype was recorded at least ten times. The chain is built from TRBV24-1 and TRBJ2-3, with D uncertain. The germline CDR1 and CDR2 sequences are KGHDR and SFDVKD. This CDR3 comprises 13 residues. Trimming stripped 9 bases from V and 2 bases from J, with 11 bases between. The CDR3 region has the DNA TGTGCCACCGCATTGGGGTCCACAGATACGCAGTATTTT. Its translation: CATALGSTDTQYF.

V and J are TRBV4-1 and TRBJ2-2, with a possible D match to TRBD2 (7 bases). Germline V gene lookup returns CDR1 MGHRA and CDR2 YSYEKL. Trimming stripped 3 bases from V and 0 bases from J, with 14 bases between. The CDR3 extends over 17 amino acids. The CDR3 here is CASSHHGGGPNTGELFF. DNA for the CDR3: TGCGCCAGCAGCCATCATGGGGGGGGCCCGAACACCGGGGAGCTGTTTTTT.

Many counts were recorded for this clonotype. The chain uses TRBV4-1 and TRBJ1-3; no reliable D call. The CDR3 totals 15 residues. The germline V and J ends were trimmed by 4 bases and 2 bases, with 12 bases remaining between them. Looked up from germline, CDR1 is MGHRA and CDR2 is YSYEKL. The CDR3 DNA reads as TGCGCCAGCAGCCTCCAGTGGAGGGCTGGAAACACCATATATTTT. This encodes CASSLQWRAGNTIYF.

This clonotype appeared many times. The rearrangement joins TRBV2 to TRBJ1-2, with D hard to call. The CDR3 is made up of 11 amino acids. Germline V lookup: CDR1 SNHLY, CDR2 FYNNEI. The V gene lost 6 bases and the J gene lost 7 bases, with 9 bases spanning the gap. CDR3 in amino acids: CASRPQSGYTF. In nucleotides, the CDR3 is TGTGCCAGCAGGCCGCAAAGTGGCTACACCTTC.

The chain has TRBV27 and TRBJ2-7, with a tentative D call TRBD2 (5 bases). The V end lost 7 bases, the J end lost 3 bases, and 13 bases lay between the germline ends. Germline V lookup: CDR1 MNHEY, CDR2 SMNVEV (reference sequence). The CDR3 sequence is 13 residues long. The CDR3 DNA reads as TGTGCCAGCACTCGGGCGGCGGGCTACGAGCAGTACTTC. Amino acids: CASTRAAGYEQYF.

This clonotype was seen many times. The chain has TRBV9 and TRBJ2-2, with D hard to call. Trimming pared 3 bases from V and 0 bases from J, leaving 9 bases between. CDR3 length equals 15 residues. The germline CDR1 and CDR2 sequences are SGDLS and YYNGEE. CDR3 sequence (DNA): TGTGCCAGCAGCGGTGGGCTAGCGAACACCGGGGAGCTGTTTTTT. Translated, it gives CASSGGLANTGELFF.

This clonotype was seen many times. The rearrangement links TRBV20-1 to TRBJ2-1; TRBD1 matches at 8 bases. V lost 5 bases and J lost 4; bases outside the gene matches: 10. Looked up from germline, CDR1 is DFQATT and CDR2 is SNEGSKA (reference sequence). CDR3 length: 15 amino acids. The CDR3 spells CSAVNSDRGYNEQFF. The CDR3 coding sequence is TGCAGTGCTGTCAACTCCGACAGGGGATACAATGAGCAGTTCTTC.

This clonotype was counted at least ten times. The chain is built from TRBV15 and TRBJ2-5; no clear D. Trimming removed 0 bases at V and 5 bases at J, with 7 bases between. From germline, CDR1 is LNHNV and CDR2 YYDKDF (reference sequence). The CDR3 length is 13 residues. The chain's CDR3 is CATSRDRAETQYF. The CDR3 DNA is TGTGCCACCAGCAGAGACAGAGCGGAGACCCAGTACTTC.

This clonotype has ten or more counts. Written as DNA, the CDR3 is TGTGCCAGCAGCTACGACAGGGGTCTTCCACCCCTCCACTTT. This gives the protein CASSYDRGLPPLHF. The chain couples TRBV27 to TRBJ1-6, with 8 positions matching TRBD1. CDR1 is MNHEY, CDR2 SMNVEV, per germline (reference sequence). J was trimmed by 11 bases and V by 6 bases; bases with no gene match: 9. The CDR3 length is 14 residues.

In this sample, this clonotype turned up many times. This sequence joins TRBV7-8 and TRBJ1-5; tentative D call: TRBD1 (6 bases). With 0 bases removed from V and 1 base from J, the gap between germline ends came to 7 bases. CDR1 SGHVS and CDR2 FQNEAQ come from the germline V gene. The CDR3 runs to 15 residues. The CDR3 DNA reads as TGTGCCAGCAGCTTAGCGGACAGAAGCAATCAGCCCCAGCATTTT. Amino acid sequence: CASSLADRSNQPQHF.

This clonotype was counted at least ten times. The V call is TRBV7-8, the J call TRBJ2-1; no definite D call. V lost 5 bases to trimming and J lost 4 bases, with 9 bases between them. CDR1 SGHVS and CDR2 FQNEAQ come from the germline V gene. There are 13 residues in the CDR3. The CDR3 here is CASSPTEYNEQFF. DNA of the CDR3: TGTGCCAGCAGCCCTACGGAGTACAATGAGCAGTTCTTC.

At least ten counts were recorded for this clonotype. The rearrangement uses TRBV15 and TRBJ2-3; D not certain. Germline V gives CDR1 LNHNV, CDR2 YYDKDF (reference sequence). This CDR3 is 13 amino acids long. Trimming shortened V by 0 bases and J by 2 bases, and 3 bases separated the two germline ends. CDR3 amino acids: CATSRDPTDTQYF. The DNA for the CDR3 is TGTGCCACCAGCAGAGATCCCACAGATACGCAGTATTTT. The complete variable domain, with remaining parts taken from reference TRBV15 and TRBJ2-3, reads DAMVIQNPRYQVTQFGKPVTLSCSQTLNHNVMYWYQQKSSQAPKLLFHYYDKDFNNEADTPDNFQSRRPNTSFCFLDIRSPGLGDTAMYLCATSRDPTDTQYFGPGTRLTVL.

This clonotype was found many times. This chain links TRBV18 with TRBJ2-5; D is ambiguous. Trimming removed 6 bases from V and 3 bases from J, with 11 bases in between. Per germline, CDR1 KGHSH and CDR2 LQKENI. CDR3 length equals 13 residues. CDR3 coding DNA: TGTGCCAGCTCGGCCTTCGGAAAAGAGACCCAGTACTTC. It encodes CASSAFGKETQYF.

The table lists this clonotype with many counts. The chain joins TRBV7-2 to TRBJ1-1; tentatively, D is TRBD1 (6 bases). CDR1 is SGHTA, CDR2 FQGNSA, per germline. The CDR3 runs 14 residues. Between the trimmed V and J ends, which lost 5 bases and 4 bases, there was a span of 14 bases. The CDR3 spells CASSARGGLTEAFF. CDR3 coding DNA: TGTGCCAGCAGCGCACGCGGGGGGCTCACTGAAGCTTTCTTT.

This clonotype was detected many times. This chain links TRBV9 with TRBJ2-7, with D perhaps TRBD1 (5 bases). The CDR3 loop spans 14 amino acids. Per germline, CDR1 SGDLS and CDR2 YYNGEE. The germline V and J ends were trimmed by 0 bases and 2 bases, with 9 bases remaining between them. The CDR3 spells CASSVGQRAYEQYF. The DNA for the CDR3 is TGTGCCAGCAGCGTAGGACAGCGAGCCTACGAGCAGTACTTC.

This clonotype was recorded at least ten times. The CDR3 DNA reads TGTGCCACCCTAGAACTCAATCAGCCCCAGCATTTT. This translates into CATLELNQPQHF. The chain is built from TRBV28 and TRBJ1-5; D not resolved. V dropped 10 bases and J dropped 3 bases, with 10 bases sitting between them. The CDR3 extends over 12 amino acids. CDR1 MDHEN and CDR2 SYDVKM come from the germline V gene.

This clonotype was picked up many times. The chain has TRBV20-1 and TRBJ1-5; 8 bases map to TRBD1. Trimming at V came to 4 bases and at J to 6 bases, leaving 5 bases not matched to a gene. The V gene's germline CDR1 is DFQATT and CDR2 SNEGSKA (reference sequence). The CDR3 covers 13 residues. CDR3 sequence: CSAKTTGVQPQHF. The CDR3 nucleotides are TGCAGTGCTAAGACGACAGGGGTTCAGCCCCAGCATTTT.

This clonotype has a count of ten or more. The V gene is TRBV7-2, the J gene TRBJ2-7, with D unclear. V was clipped by 4 bases and J by 3 bases, with 7 bases between them. This CDR3 contains 12 residues. CDR1 and CDR2 from the germline V gene are SGHTA and FQGNSA. In DNA, the CDR3 is TGTGCCAGCAGCTCGTGGAACTACGAGCAGTACTTC. It specifies CASSSWNYEQYF.

This clonotype was detected many times. J is TRBJ1-1 and V is TRBV10-3, with TRBD1 identical over 7 bases. Unmatched junction bases numbered 10, after V lost 2 bases and J lost 4 bases. The CDR3 is 16 residues long. CDR1 and CDR2 from the germline V gene are ENHRY and SYGVKD. CDR3 sequence reads: CAISEPRQGPGTEAFF. The CDR3 DNA sequence: TGTGCCATCAGTGAGCCAAGACAGGGTCCGGGCACTGAAGCTTTCTTT.

This clonotype was detected many times. This sequence joins TRBV11-1 and TRBJ2-3, with TRBD1 identical over 9 bases. V dropped 3 bases and J dropped 5; count of bases not matched to a gene: 12. Germline loops: CDR1 SGHAT, CDR2 FQDESV (reference sequence). The CDR3 runs to 17 residues. This CDR3 is CASSFGRGQGFGDTQYF. The CDR3 DNA reads as TGTGCCAGCAGCTTTGGTCGGGGACAGGGTTTTGGAGATACGCAGTATTTT.

There are many counts of this clonotype. CDR3 region: CASSYWQGRNTEAFF. The CDR3 nucleotides read TGTGCCAGCAGTTACTGGCAGGGTCGAAACACTGAAGCTTTCTTT. The rearrangement joins TRBV6-5 to TRBJ1-1; the D gene is possibly TRBD1 (5 bases). From germline, CDR1 is MNHEY and CDR2 SVGAGI. The CDR3 contains 15 residues. With 1 base removed from V and 2 bases from J, the gap between germline ends came to 11 bases.

Ten or more counts support this clonotype. The rearrangement links TRBV12-3 or TRBV12-4 to TRBJ1-2; D gene uncertain. The CDR3 has 13 amino acids. Trimming took 2 bases from V and 4 from J, leaving 8 bases between them. The CDR3 DNA reads TGTGCCAGCAGTTTACGGAGAAGCTATGGCTACACCTTC. Residues: CASSLRRSYGYTF.

This clonotype was detected many times. The chain links TRBV5-1 to TRBJ1-1; a weak D match, TRBD1 (5 bases). Germline assignment: CDR1 SGHRS and CDR2 YFSETQ. The CDR3 is 15 amino acids. V was clipped by 2 bases and J by 5 bases, with 16 bases between them. This CDR3 is CASSFDGSGGTEAFF. Written as DNA, the CDR3 is TGCGCCAGCAGCTTCGACGGGTCCGGGGGGACTGAAGCTTTCTTT.

This clonotype was counted at least ten times. The chain carries TRBV20-1 and TRBJ2-1; the match to TRBD2 covers 14 bases. The ends lost 6 bases at V and 15 bases at J; junction bases unmatched: 10. This CDR3 contains 13 residues. The germline gives CDR1 DFQATT, CDR2 SNEGSKA (reference sequence). The CDR3 DNA reads as TGCAGTGCAAAGGGGGGGACTAGCGGGGGAAGGTTCTTC. It translates to CSAKGGTSGGRFF.

This clonotype was seen at least ten times. The chain combines TRBV7-9 with TRBJ2-2; 11 bases align to TRBD1. Looked up from germline, CDR1 is SEHNR and CDR2 is FQNEAQ (reference sequence). Unmatched junction bases numbered 6, after V lost 5 bases and J lost 4 bases. This CDR3 has 16 residues. Here the CDR3 DNA reads TGTGCCAGCAGCCCCGGACAGGGGGCCGGCACCGGGGAGCTGTTTTTT. This sequence encodes CASSPGQGAGTGELFF.

This clonotype showed up many times. This sequence joins TRBV2 and TRBJ1-2; 7 bases align to TRBD1. The CDR3 totals 14 residues. Trimming at V came to 7 bases and at J to 1 base, leaving 6 bases not matched to a gene. Germline V gene lookup returns CDR1 SNHLY and CDR2 FYNNEI. CDR3 in amino acids: CASNFDRVNYGYTF. CDR3 in DNA: TGTGCCAGCAACTTTGACAGGGTTAACTATGGCTACACCTTC.

This clonotype was counted ten times or more. V and J are TRBV20-1 and TRBJ1-5; D possibly corresponds to TRBD1 (6 bases). This CDR3 region has 16 residues. V was clipped by 0 bases and J by 1 base, with 13 bases between them. In germline, CDR1 is DFQATT, CDR2 SNEGSKA (reference sequence). CDR3 coding DNA: TGCAGTGCTAGAGATTCTCGAGGACAGAGCAATCAGCCCCAGCATTTT. Its protein product is CSARDSRGQSNQPQHF.